A single sample is the source of the 2 T cell receptor beta chains below, sequenced in a study of cytomegalovirus exposure and HLA in healthy donors. The repertoire was sequenced with immunoSEQ multiplex PCR; TCRdb's copy has only in-frame clones and lacks some. Among about 140,000 clones listed, roughly 81% were seen once. Sequenced material: PBMCs. Receptor source: a woman aged 25 to 45 in good health and CMV-seronegative.

The chain combines TRBV10-3 with TRBJ2-7; D is perhaps TRBD1 (5 bases). Germline CDR1 ENHRY, CDR2 SYGVKD. V was trimmed by 8 bases and J by 3 bases, leaving 14 bases between them. The CDR3 length is 13 residues. The CDR3 loop is CAISPGHIYEQYF. As DNA, the CDR3 is TGTGCCATCTCCCCAGGACACATCTACGAGCAGTACTTC.

This clone appeared a few times. V usage is TRBV6-5 and J usage is TRBJ1-2; 8 nucleotides line up with TRBD1. The junction had 12 bases not matched to a gene; V was cut back by 2 bases and J by 7 bases. This CDR3 contains 16 residues. CDR1 and CDR2 from the germline V gene are MNHEY and SVGAGI. The CDR3 loop is CASSYAGQGKHRGYTF. The CDR3 DNA is TGTGCCAGCAGTTACGCCGGACAGGGCAAACATCGTGGCTACACCTTC.